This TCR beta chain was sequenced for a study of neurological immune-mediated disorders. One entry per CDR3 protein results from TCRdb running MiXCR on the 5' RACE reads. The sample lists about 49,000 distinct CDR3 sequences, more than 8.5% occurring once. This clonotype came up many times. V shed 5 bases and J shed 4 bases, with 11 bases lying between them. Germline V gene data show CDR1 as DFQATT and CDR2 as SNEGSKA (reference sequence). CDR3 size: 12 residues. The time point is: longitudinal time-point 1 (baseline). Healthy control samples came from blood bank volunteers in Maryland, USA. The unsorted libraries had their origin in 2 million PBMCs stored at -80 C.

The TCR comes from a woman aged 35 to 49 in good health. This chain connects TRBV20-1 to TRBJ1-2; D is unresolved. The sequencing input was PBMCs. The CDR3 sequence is CSAEGRRYGYTF. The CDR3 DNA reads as TGCAGTGCTGAGGGTAGACGCTATGGCTACACCTTC.